Following are 8 T cell receptor beta chains from one sample sequenced in a study of T cells in Graves' hyperthyroidism and ophthalmopathy. From RNA transcripts, TCR beta CDR3 regions were amplified. The HTBI primer set drove a first-round RT-PCR of the TCR CDR3. Using its own MiXCR run on the multiplex PCR reads, TCRdb lists one record per CDR3 protein. The sample includes fewer than 900,000 distinct CDR3 sequences, 18% of them seen just once. The sample was blood. Every receptor here comes from a woman aged 45-65 years with Graves' hyperthyroidism that later progressed to Graves' ophthalmopathy.

In its sample, this clonotype was seen a few times. V and J are TRBV6-5 and TRBJ1-1; D is undetermined. Germline CDR1 and CDR2: MNHEY and SVGAGI. V was shortened by 1 base and J by 6 bases, with 6 bases between the two germline ends. The CDR3 runs to 12 residues. The CDR3 DNA reads as TGTGCCAGCAGTTACTTTGGTGCTGAAGCTTTCTTT. Translating gives CASSYFGAEAFF.

A word on this clonotype: The CDR3 carries no conserved terminal phenylalanine or tryptophan, so it likely arises from a read error. V is TRBV20-1 and J is TRBJ2-6, with a tentative D call TRBD2 (7 bases). The CDR3 is 15 amino acids. Germline CDR1 DFQATT, CDR2 SNEGSKA (reference sequence). The ends were cut back, 3 bases at V and 7 bases at J, with 16 bases in the middle. The CDR3 coding sequence is TGCAGTGCTAGTGTGGGGGGGGCGGCAGCCAACGTCCTGACTTTA. Amino acids: CSASVGGAAANVLTL.

This clonotype appeared a few times. This chain connects TRBV10-3 to TRBJ2-1, with 9 bases identical to TRBD2. The germline V gene has CDR1 ENHRY and CDR2 SYGVKD. Unmatched junction bases numbered 4, after V lost 3 bases and J lost 10 bases. The CDR3 spans 13 residues. The CDR3 bases are TGTGCCATCAGTGACGAGCGGGGGGCCGAGCAGTTCTTC. Translation: CAISDERGAEQFF.

Of note for this clonotype: Mismatch with germline at one junction end may stem from a read error. CDR3 nucleotide sequence: TGTGCCAGCAGCGAAGGCAGGGGGGTGAACAATGAGCAGTTCTTC. Its translation: CASSEGRGVNNEQFF. This chain links TRBV2 with TRBJ2-1; D might be TRBD1 (7 bases). This CDR3 comprises 15 residues. The germline CDR1 and CDR2 sequences are SNHLY and FYNNEI.

The chain employs TRBV5-5 and TRBJ2-1; 7 bases are shared with TRBD2. Looked up from germline, CDR1 is SGHKS and CDR2 is YYEKEE (reference sequence). The CDR3 is 16 residues long. Trimming took 7 bases from V and 9 from J; bases not matched to a gene: 19. The CDR3 coding sequence is TGTGCCAGCGCCTGGCAAGCCCCCCCCGGGGAGGGTGAGCAGTTCTTC. Residues: CASAWQAPPGEGEQFF.

This clonotype was seen just once. This clone may be a read error of a much larger clone one base away. CDR3 nucleotides: TGCGCCAGCAGCTTGACTAGCGGGGGGGCCTCGCAGTATTTT. It yields the protein CASSLTSGGASQYF. This sequence joins TRBV5-1 and TRBJ2-3; 13 bases align to TRBD2. CDR3 length: 14 amino acids. Looked up from germline, CDR1 is SGHRS and CDR2 is YFSETQ. Unmatched junction bases numbered 3, after V lost 1 base and J lost 10 bases.

The chain uses TRBV19 and TRBJ1-1; TRBD1 matches at 8 bases. The ends lost 7 bases at V and 0 bases at J; junction bases unmatched: 4. The CDR3 covers 14 residues. Per germline, CDR1 LNHDA and CDR2 SQIVND (reference sequence). The CDR3 coding sequence is TGTGCCAGTATGGCGACAGGGGTGAACACTGAAGCTTTCTTT. Amino acids: CASMATGVNTEAFF.

This clonotype has at least ten counts. This sequence joins TRBV11-3 and TRBJ1-6, with a tentative D call TRBD1 (5 bases). Trimming removed 0 bases from V and 3 bases from J, with 18 bases in between. Germline loops: CDR1 SGHNT, CDR2 YENEEA. The CDR3 loop spans 19 amino acids. CDR3 in DNA: TGTGCCAGCAGCTTAGACAGGCGCTGGGGCACGGGCTATAATTCACCCCTCCACTTT. Its translation: CASSLDRRWGTGYNSPLHF.